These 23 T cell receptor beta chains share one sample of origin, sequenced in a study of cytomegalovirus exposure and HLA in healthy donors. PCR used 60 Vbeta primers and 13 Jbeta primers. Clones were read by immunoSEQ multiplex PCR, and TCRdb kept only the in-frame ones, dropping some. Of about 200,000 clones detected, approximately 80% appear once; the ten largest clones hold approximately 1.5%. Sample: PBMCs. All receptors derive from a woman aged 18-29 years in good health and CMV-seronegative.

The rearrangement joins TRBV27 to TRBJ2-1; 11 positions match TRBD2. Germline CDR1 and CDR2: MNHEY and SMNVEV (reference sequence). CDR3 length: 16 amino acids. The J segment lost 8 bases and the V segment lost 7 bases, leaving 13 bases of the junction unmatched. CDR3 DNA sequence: TGTGCCAGCATCCTGAGTGGTAGCGGGAGGGTAGATGAGCAGTTCTTC. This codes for CASILSGSGRVDEQFF.

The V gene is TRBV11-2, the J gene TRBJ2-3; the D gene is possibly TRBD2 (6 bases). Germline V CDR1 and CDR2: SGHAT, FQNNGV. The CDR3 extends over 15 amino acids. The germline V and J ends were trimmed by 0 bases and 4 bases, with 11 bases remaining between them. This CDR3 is CASSLEETSADTQYF. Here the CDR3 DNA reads TGTGCCAGCAGCTTAGAAGAGACTAGTGCAGATACGCAGTATTTT.

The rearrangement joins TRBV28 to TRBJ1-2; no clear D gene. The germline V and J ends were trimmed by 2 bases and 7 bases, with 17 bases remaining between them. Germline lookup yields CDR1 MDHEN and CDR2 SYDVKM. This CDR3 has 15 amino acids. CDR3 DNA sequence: TGTGCCAGCAGTTTAGCCCAGAAAGATGCCTCTGGCTACACCTTC. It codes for CASSLAQKDASGYTF.

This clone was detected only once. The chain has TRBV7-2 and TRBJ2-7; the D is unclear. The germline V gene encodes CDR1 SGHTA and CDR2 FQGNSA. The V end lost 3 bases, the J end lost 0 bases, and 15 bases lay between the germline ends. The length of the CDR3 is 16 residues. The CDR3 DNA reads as TGTGCCAGCAGCTTGGGCTGGGCTCTAAGCTCCTACGAGCAGTACTTC. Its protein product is CASSLGWALSSYEQYF.

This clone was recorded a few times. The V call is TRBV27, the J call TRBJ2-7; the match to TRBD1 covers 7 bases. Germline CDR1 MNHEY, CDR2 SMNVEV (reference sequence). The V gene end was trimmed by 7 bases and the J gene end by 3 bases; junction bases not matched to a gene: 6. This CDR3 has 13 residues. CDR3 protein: CASKPDRNYEQYF. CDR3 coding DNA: TGTGCCAGCAAACCGGACAGGAACTACGAGCAGTACTTC.

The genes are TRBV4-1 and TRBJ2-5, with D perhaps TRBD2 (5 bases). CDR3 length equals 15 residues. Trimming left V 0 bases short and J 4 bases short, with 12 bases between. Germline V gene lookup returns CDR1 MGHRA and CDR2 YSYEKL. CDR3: CASSQEDSGGETQYF. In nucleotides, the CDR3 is TGCGCCAGCAGCCAAGAAGACTCAGGAGGAGAGACCCAGTACTTC.

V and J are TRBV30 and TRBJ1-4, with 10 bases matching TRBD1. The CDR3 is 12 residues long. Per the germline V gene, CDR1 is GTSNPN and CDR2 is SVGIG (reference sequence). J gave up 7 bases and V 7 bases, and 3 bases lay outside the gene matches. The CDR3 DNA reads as TGTGCCTTAGACAGGGGGCCTGAAAAACTGTTTTTT. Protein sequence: CALDRGPEKLFF. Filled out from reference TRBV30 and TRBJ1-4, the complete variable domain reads SQTIHQWPATLVQPVGSPLSLECTVEGTSNPNLYWYRQAAGRGLQLLFYSVGIGQISSEVPQNLSASRPQDRQFILSSKKLLLSDSGFYLCALDRGPEKLFFGSGTQLSVL.

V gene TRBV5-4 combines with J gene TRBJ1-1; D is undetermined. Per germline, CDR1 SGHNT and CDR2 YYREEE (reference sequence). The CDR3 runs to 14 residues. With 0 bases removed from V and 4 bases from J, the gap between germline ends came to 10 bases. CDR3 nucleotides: TGTGCCAGCAGCTTGGCTTTCCCAGTCACTGAAGCTTTCTTT. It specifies CASSLAFPVTEAFF.

The CDR3 DNA sequence: TGTGCCAGCAGTCGAGGAGGTCGACAGGGGGCGCCTTACGAAGAGACCCAGTACTTC. It codes for CASSRGGRQGAPYEETQYF. The gene calls are TRBV28 and TRBJ2-5; 10 nucleotides align to TRBD1. The J segment lost 3 bases and the V segment lost 5 bases, leaving 18 bases of the junction unmatched. This CDR3 has 19 amino acids. The germline CDR1 and CDR2 sequences are MDHEN and SYDVKM.

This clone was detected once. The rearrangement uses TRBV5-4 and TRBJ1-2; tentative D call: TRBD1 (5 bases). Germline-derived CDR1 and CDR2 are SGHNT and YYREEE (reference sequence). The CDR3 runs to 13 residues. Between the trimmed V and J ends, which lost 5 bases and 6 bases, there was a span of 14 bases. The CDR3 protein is CASSFPMTDGYTF. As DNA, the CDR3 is TGTGCCAGCAGTTTTCCCATGACAGATGGCTACACCTTC.

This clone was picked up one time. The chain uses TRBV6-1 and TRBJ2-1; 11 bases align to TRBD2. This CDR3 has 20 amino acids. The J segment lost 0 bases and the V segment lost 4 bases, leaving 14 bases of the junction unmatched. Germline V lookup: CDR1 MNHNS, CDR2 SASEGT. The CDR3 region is CASSGVPTSSGRNSYNEQFF. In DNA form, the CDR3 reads TGTGCCAGCAGTGGAGTACCGACCTCTAGCGGGAGGAACTCCTACAATGAGCAGTTCTTC.

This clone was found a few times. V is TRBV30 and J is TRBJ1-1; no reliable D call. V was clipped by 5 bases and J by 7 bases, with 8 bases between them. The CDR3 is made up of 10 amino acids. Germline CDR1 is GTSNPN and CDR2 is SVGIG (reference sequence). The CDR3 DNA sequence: TGTGCCTGGTCTCGGGTTGAAGCTTTCTTT. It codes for CAWSRVEAFF.

CDR3 bases: TGCGCCAGCAGCCCCCCCGCGGGAGACGACAATGAGCAGTTCTTC. Protein product: CASSPPAGDDNEQFF. The chain combines TRBV5-1 with TRBJ2-1; TRBD2 agrees at 7 bases. The CDR3 spans 15 residues. V lost 4 bases and J lost 5; bases outside the gene matches: 9. The V gene's germline CDR1 is SGHRS and CDR2 YFSETQ.

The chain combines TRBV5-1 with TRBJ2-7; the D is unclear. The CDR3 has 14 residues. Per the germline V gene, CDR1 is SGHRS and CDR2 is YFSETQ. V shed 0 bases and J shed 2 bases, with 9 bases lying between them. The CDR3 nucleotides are TGCGCCAGCAGCTTGGTGGTACAACCCTACGAGCAGTACTTC. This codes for CASSLVVQPYEQYF.

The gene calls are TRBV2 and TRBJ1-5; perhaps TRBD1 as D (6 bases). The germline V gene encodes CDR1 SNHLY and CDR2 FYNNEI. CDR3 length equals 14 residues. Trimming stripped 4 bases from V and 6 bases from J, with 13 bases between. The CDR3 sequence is CASSVGGGAQPQHF. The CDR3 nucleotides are TGTGCCAGCAGTGTAGGGGGAGGGGCTCAGCCCCAGCATTTT.

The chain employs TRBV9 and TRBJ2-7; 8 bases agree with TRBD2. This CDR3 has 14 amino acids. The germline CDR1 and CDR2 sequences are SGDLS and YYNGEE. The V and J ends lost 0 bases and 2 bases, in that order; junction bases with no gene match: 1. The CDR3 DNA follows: TGTGCCAGCAGCGTAGACGGGAGGGCCTACGAGCAGTACTTC. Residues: CASSVDGRAYEQYF.

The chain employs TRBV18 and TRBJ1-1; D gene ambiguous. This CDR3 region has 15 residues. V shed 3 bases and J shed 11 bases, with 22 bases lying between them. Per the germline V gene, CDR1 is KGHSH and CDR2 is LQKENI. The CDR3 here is CASSPPLGGIAVAFF. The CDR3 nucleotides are TGTGCCAGCTCACCCCCCCTTGGAGGGATAGCGGTCGCTTTCTTT.

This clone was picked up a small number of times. CDR3 region: CASSVQDEAFF. The CDR3 region has the DNA TGTGCCAGCAGTGTACAGGATGAAGCTTTCTTT. The chain links TRBV6-1 to TRBJ1-1; D may be TRBD1 (5 bases). Germline CDR1 reads MNHNS; CDR2 reads SASEGT. Trimming shortened V by 4 bases and J by 7 bases, and 7 bases separated the two germline ends. This CDR3 is 11 amino acids long.

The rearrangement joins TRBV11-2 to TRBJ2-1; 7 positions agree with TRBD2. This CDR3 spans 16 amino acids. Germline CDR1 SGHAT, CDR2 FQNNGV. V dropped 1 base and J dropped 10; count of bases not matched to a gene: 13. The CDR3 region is CASSLVISGYVREQFF. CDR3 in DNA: TGTGCCAGCAGCTTAGTTATTAGCGGGTACGTACGGGAGCAGTTCTTC.

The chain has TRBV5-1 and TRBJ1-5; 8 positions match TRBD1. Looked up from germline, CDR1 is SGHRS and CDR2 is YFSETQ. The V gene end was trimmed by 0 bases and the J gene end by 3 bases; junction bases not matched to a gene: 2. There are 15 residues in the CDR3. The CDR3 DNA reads TGCGCCAGCAGCTTGGGGACAGGGACCAATCAGCCCCAGCATTTT. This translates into CASSLGTGTNQPQHF. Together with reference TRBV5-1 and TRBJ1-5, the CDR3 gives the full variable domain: KAGVTQTPRYLIKTRGQQVTLSCSPISGHRSVSWYQQTPGQGLQFLFEYFSETQRNKGNFPGRFSGRQFSNSRSEMNVSTLELGDSALYLCASSLGTGTNQPQHFGDGTRLSIL.

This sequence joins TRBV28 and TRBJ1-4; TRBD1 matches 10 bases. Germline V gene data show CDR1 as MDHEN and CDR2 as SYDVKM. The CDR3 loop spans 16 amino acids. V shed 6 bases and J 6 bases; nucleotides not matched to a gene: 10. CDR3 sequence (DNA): TGTGCCAGCAGGCAAACCTCCGGGACAGGGGATGAAAAACTGTTTTTT. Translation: CASRQTSGTGDEKLFF. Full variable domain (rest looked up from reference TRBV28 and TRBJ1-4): DVKVTQSSRYLVKRTGEKVFLECVQDMDHENMFWYRQDPGLGLRLIYFSYDVKMKEKGDIPEGYSVSREKKERFSLILESASTNQTSMYLCASRQTSGTGDEKLFFGSGTQLSVL.

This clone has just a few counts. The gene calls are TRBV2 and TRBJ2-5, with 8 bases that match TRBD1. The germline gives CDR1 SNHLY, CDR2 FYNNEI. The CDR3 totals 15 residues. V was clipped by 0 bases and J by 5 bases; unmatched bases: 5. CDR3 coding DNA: TGTGCCAGCAGTGAAGCAGCAGGGGGCCTGGAGACCCAGTACTTC. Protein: CASSEAAGGLETQYF.

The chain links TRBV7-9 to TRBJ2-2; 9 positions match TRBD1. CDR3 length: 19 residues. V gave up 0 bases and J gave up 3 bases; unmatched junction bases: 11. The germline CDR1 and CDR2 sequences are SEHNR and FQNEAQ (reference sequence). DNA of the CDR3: TGTGCCAGCAGCTTAGCGTTTGGGACAGGGAATGAGGACACCGGGGAGCTGTTTTTT. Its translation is CASSLAFGTGNEDTGELFF.